The 30 T cell receptor beta chains below all came from one sample that was sequenced in a study of shared clonotypes between healthy human individuals. The naive CD8 fraction comprised CD45RO-negative cells positively selected for CCR7 and excluded terminally differentiated effector memory CD45RA+ cells. Using immunoSEQ multiplex PCR, the repertoire was profiled, and TCRdb retains in-frame clones only, with some absent. The data contain 550,000 to 750,000 clones, about 90% of them singletons. Sequencing was performed on naive CD8+ T cells sorted from blood. Receptors were obtained from a man aged 25-40 years in good health.

The chain recombines TRBV11-2 with TRBJ1-3; D gene unclear. Trimming shortened V by 4 bases and J by 0 bases, and 10 bases separated the two germline ends. There are 15 residues in the CDR3. Looked up from germline, CDR1 is SGHAT and CDR2 is FQNNGV. The CDR3: CASSSTVYSGNTIYF. The DNA of the CDR3 is TGTGCCAGCAGCTCCACTGTTTACTCTGGAAACACCATATATTTT.

The J gene is TRBJ2-3, the V gene TRBV7-9, with D possibly matching TRBD1 (5 bases). This CDR3 spans 16 amino acids. Germline lookup yields CDR1 SEHNR and CDR2 FQNEAQ (reference sequence). V dropped 4 bases and J dropped 0 bases, with 14 bases sitting between them. The CDR3, as DNA: TGTGCCAGCAGCTCGACAGAATTTATTAGCACAGATACGCAGTATTTT. It specifies CASSSTEFISTDTQYF.

This clone appeared a single time. This rearrangement joins TRBV11-2 to TRBJ2-7; TRBD1 matches 9 bases. With V trimmed by 0 bases and J by 1 base, 7 bases remained unmatched. Germline V CDR1 and CDR2: SGHAT, FQNNGV. The CDR3 has 17 residues. The CDR3 nucleotides read TGTGCCAGCAGCTTAGATCTGGAGACAGGGGGGTCCTACGAGCAGTACTTC. This gives the protein CASSLDLETGGSYEQYF.

This clone appeared a single time. The J gene is TRBJ2-5, the V gene TRBV7-8; TRBD1 aligns across 7 bases. Germline assignment: CDR1 SGHVS and CDR2 FQNEAQ. The CDR3 extends over 14 amino acids. The trim removed 1 base at V and 4 bases at J, leaving 3 bases unmatched. CDR3 region: CASSLEGGLETQYF. The CDR3, as DNA: TGTGCCAGCAGCTTAGAAGGGGGCTTAGAGACCCAGTACTTC.

The rearrangement links TRBV28 to TRBJ2-4; the D gene could be TRBD1 or TRBD2 (6 bases each). V was shortened by 6 bases and J by 6 bases, with 15 bases between the two germline ends. Germline V gives CDR1 MDHEN, CDR2 SYDVKM. The CDR3 extends over 14 amino acids. The CDR3 region has the DNA TGTGCCAGCAGCCCCCCGAGGGGGGCAAACATTCAGTACTTC. Translation gives CASSPPRGANIQYF.

The chain combines TRBV6-6 with TRBJ2-2; D possibly corresponds to TRBD2 (6 bases). This CDR3 has 16 residues. Trimming cost V 7 bases and J 3 bases, with 18 bases left between them. Looked up from germline, CDR1 is MNHNY and CDR2 is SVGAGI (reference sequence). The CDR3 nucleotides are TGTGCCAGCATCTACCTGGGGGGAGAGGACACCGGGGAGCTGTTTTTT. Amino acids: CASIYLGGEDTGELFF.

V and J are TRBV29-1 and TRBJ2-3; TRBD1 agrees at 7 bases. Per germline, CDR1 SQVTM and CDR2 ANQGSEA. Losses at the gene ends were 4 bases for V and 3 bases for J; bases not matched to a gene: 7. CDR3 length equals 14 residues. The CDR3 nucleotides read TGCAGCGTTGGGAAGACAGGGCTTACAGATACGCAGTATTTT. Protein sequence: CSVGKTGLTDTQYF.

This rearrangement joins TRBV11-3 to TRBJ2-1; D is uncertain. Between the trimmed V and J ends, which lost 1 base and 6 bases, there was a span of 1 base. The CDR3 is 11 residues long. CDR1 and CDR2 from the germline V gene are SGHNT and YENEEA. Here the CDR3 DNA reads TGTGCCAGCAGCTTAGGCAATGAGCAGTTCTTC. It translates to CASSLGNEQFF.

This clone was recorded once. This chain uses TRBV7-9 with TRBJ2-7; 8 positions agree with TRBD2. Germline V lookup: CDR1 SEHNR, CDR2 FQNEAQ (reference sequence). The J segment lost 4 bases and the V segment lost 3 bases, leaving 2 bases of the junction unmatched. There are 13 residues in the CDR3. The CDR3 reads CASSFSGAYEQYF. The CDR3 DNA follows: TGTGCCAGCAGCTTTAGCGGGGCGTACGAGCAGTACTTC. Combining the CDR3 with reference TRBV7-9 and TRBJ2-7 gives the whole variable domain DTGVSQNPRHKITKRGQNVTFRCDPISEHNRLYWYRQTLGQGPEFLTYFQNEAQLEKSRLLSDRFSAERPKGSFSTLEIQRTEQGDSAMYLCASSFSGAYEQYFGPGTRLTVT.

The genes are TRBV7-3 and TRBJ2-1, with D perhaps TRBD1 (5 bases). Trimming pared 6 bases from V and 8 bases from J, leaving 29 bases between. From germline, CDR1 is SGHTA and CDR2 FQGTGA. The CDR3 has 18 amino acids. CDR3 DNA sequence: TGTGCCAGCAGTCCAACACCAGGACACTCAAACGATGGGGATGAGCAGTTCTTC. This gives the protein CASSPTPGHSNDGDEQFF.

The chain combines TRBV4-1 with TRBJ1-3; weak D call: TRBD1 (5 bases). Germline V gene data show CDR1 as MGHRA and CDR2 as YSYEKL. The CDR3 covers 15 residues. V gave up 0 bases and J gave up 4 bases, with 10 bases separating them. CDR3 loop: CASSQDLGRGNTIYF. For the CDR3, the DNA is TGCGCCAGCAGCCAAGATTTGGGGCGCGGAAACACCATATATTTT.

The V call is TRBV11-2, the J call TRBJ2-1; D is undetermined. The ends were cut back, 0 bases at V and 13 bases at J, with 13 bases in the middle. Per germline, CDR1 SGHAT and CDR2 FQNNGV. CDR3 length: 13 residues. The CDR3 DNA reads as TGTGCCAGCAGCTTAGACGTGGAATTCCCACAGTTCTTC. This codes for CASSLDVEFPQFF.

The chain couples TRBV11-2 to TRBJ2-7; D might be TRBD1 (5 bases). V was pared by 5 bases and J by 4 bases, with 12 bases between. This CDR3 comprises 13 residues. CDR1 is SGHAT, CDR2 FQNNGV, per germline. This CDR3 reads CASSPMTVYEQYF. The CDR3 coding sequence is TGTGCCAGCAGCCCTATGACAGTTTACGAGCAGTACTTC.

J is TRBJ2-2 and V is TRBV14, with 7 bases fitting TRBD1. The length of the CDR3 is 19 residues. With V trimmed by 1 base and J by 5 bases, 16 bases remained unmatched. Germline V gene sequence: CDR1 SGHDN, CDR2 FVKESK. CDR3 bases: TGTGCCAGCAGCCAAGGGACAGGTCTTAGGCCACTGCCTACCGGGGAGCTGTTTTTT. It encodes CASSQGTGLRPLPTGELFF.

The chain carries TRBV7-9 and TRBJ2-7; D uncertain. Trimming shortened V by 3 bases and J by 2 bases, and 8 bases separated the two germline ends. The CDR3 extends over 13 amino acids. The germline V gene has CDR1 SEHNR and CDR2 FQNEAQ (reference sequence). The CDR3 DNA sequence: TGTGCCAGCAGCTTGGTGGGCACCTACGAGCAGTACTTC. This sequence encodes CASSLVGTYEQYF.

This rearrangement joins TRBV11-2 to TRBJ2-7; D unresolved. Germline V gives CDR1 SGHAT, CDR2 FQNNGV. The CDR3 is 13 amino acids. Trimming removed 5 bases at V and 0 bases at J, with 8 bases between. CDR3 sequence reads: CASSTDSSYEQYF. CDR3 DNA sequence: TGTGCCAGCAGCACCGATAGCTCCTACGAGCAGTACTTC.

The rearrangement uses TRBV25-1 and TRBJ2-1, with 11 bases matching TRBD1. From germline, CDR1 is MGHDK and CDR2 SYGVNS. With V trimmed by 4 bases and J by 8 bases, 4 bases remained unmatched. CDR3 length: 14 residues. CDR3 loop: CASSVGQGVDEQFF. The CDR3 region has the DNA TGTGCCAGCAGTGTGGGACAGGGGGTGGATGAGCAGTTCTTC.

This clone appeared once. The chain employs TRBV19 and TRBJ2-1; 9 bases are a match to TRBD2. The J segment lost 4 bases and the V segment lost 5 bases, leaving 12 bases of the junction unmatched. The CDR3 spans 17 residues. Germline loops: CDR1 LNHDA, CDR2 SQIVND (reference sequence). The CDR3 loop reads CASSHTISSGIYNEQFF. The CDR3 DNA is TGTGCCAGTAGTCACACAATCTCTAGCGGGATTTACAATGAGCAGTTCTTC.

This clone was detected a few times. This rearrangement joins TRBV18 to TRBJ1-2; 7 bases match TRBD1. The CDR3 runs to 12 residues. Germline lookup yields CDR1 KGHSH and CDR2 LQKENI. V was clipped by 8 bases and J by 3 bases; unmatched bases: 3. The CDR3 bases are TGTGCCAGCCTAACAGGGGACTATGGCTACACCTTC. As protein: CASLTGDYGYTF.

The chain uses TRBV7-9 and TRBJ2-2; D may match TRBD1 or TRBD2 (5 bases each). From germline, CDR1 is SEHNR and CDR2 FQNEAQ (reference sequence). The CDR3 consists of 15 residues. Trimming took off 3 bases at V and 4 bases at J, with 12 bases between the two ends. CDR3 region: CASSFEGSGTGELFF. CDR3 sequence (DNA): TGTGCCAGCAGCTTTGAGGGGTCGGGCACCGGGGAGCTGTTTTTT.

The rearrangement uses TRBV5-1 and TRBJ2-1; 9 bases agree with TRBD2. Germline CDR1 reads SGHRS; CDR2 reads YFSETQ. J was trimmed by 1 base and V by 4 bases; bases with no gene match: 3. There are 15 residues in the CDR3. In DNA form, the CDR3 reads TGCGCCAGCAGCGTAGCGGGAGTTTCCTACAATGAGCAGTTCTTC. Its translation is CASSVAGVSYNEQFF.

This chain joins TRBV28 and TRBJ2-1; D may be TRBD2 (5 bases). Germline V lookup: CDR1 MDHEN, CDR2 SYDVKM. This CDR3 spans 13 amino acids. V was trimmed by 3 bases and J by 2 bases, leaving 5 bases between them. DNA for the CDR3: TGTGCCAGCAGTTTCGGGGCCTACAATGAGCAGTTCTTC. Its translation: CASSFGAYNEQFF.

The V call is TRBV4-1, the J call TRBJ2-4, with D possibly TRBD2 on 6 matching bases. The CDR3 sequence is 19 residues long. Germline CDR1 is MGHRA and CDR2 is YSYEKL. V lost 0 bases, J lost 6 bases, and 24 bases lay in between. The CDR3 loop reads CASSQDFRELSDQTNIQYF. CDR3 DNA sequence: TGCGCCAGCAGCCAAGATTTTCGGGAGCTTTCGGACCAGACAAACATTCAGTACTTC.

The rearrangement joins TRBV2 to TRBJ2-7; D gene ambiguous. CDR3 length equals 16 residues. V was cut by 2 bases and J by 0 bases, with 14 bases left in between. The germline V gene encodes CDR1 SNHLY and CDR2 FYNNEI. CDR3 nucleotide sequence: TGTGCCAGCAGTGAATGGTCGAGGCCTAGCTCCTACGAGCAGTACTTC. Encoded protein: CASSEWSRPSSYEQYF.

As for this clone: Other DNA sequences in the same sample also yield this CDR3. This chain uses TRBV11-2 with TRBJ2-3; D gene uncertain. This CDR3 is 14 amino acids long. V was pared by 0 bases and J by 0 bases, with 4 bases between. Germline V gene sequence: CDR1 SGHAT, CDR2 FQNNGV. The CDR3 reads CASSLEASTDTQYF. CDR3 bases: TGTGCCAGCAGCTTAGAGGCGAGCACAGATACGCAGTATTTT.

The chain couples TRBV10-3 to TRBJ1-2, with 7 positions matching TRBD1. The length of the CDR3 is 14 residues. J was trimmed by 8 bases and V by 0 bases; bases with no gene match: 6. Germline-derived CDR1 and CDR2 are ENHRY and SYGVKD. The CDR3 sequence: CAISESGGARGYTF. The DNA for the CDR3 is TGTGCCATCAGTGAGTCAGGGGGCGCAAGGGGCTACACCTTC.

V usage is TRBV27 and J usage is TRBJ2-7, with 7 positions matching TRBD1. CDR3 length equals 16 residues. V gave up 2 bases and J gave up 1 base; unmatched junction bases: 8. CDR1 is MNHEY and CDR2 is SMNVEV in the germline V gene (reference sequence). For the CDR3, the DNA is TGTGCCAGCAGTTTAGTAGGGGGCGAAGGGTCCTACGAGCAGTACTTC. Encoded protein: CASSLVGGEGSYEQYF.

This chain joins TRBV4-3 and TRBJ2-1; D possibly corresponds to TRBD2 (6 bases). CDR3 length equals 16 residues. The V gene lost 0 bases and the J gene lost 4 bases, with 13 bases spanning the gap. CDR1 and CDR2 from the germline V gene are LGHNA and YSLEER. In DNA form, the CDR3 reads TGCGCCAGCAGCCAAGACACGGGACTCCAGTACAATGAGCAGTTCTTC. Its translation: CASSQDTGLQYNEQFF.

The chain uses TRBV7-9 and TRBJ2-1; D gene ambiguous. With 5 bases removed from V and 3 bases from J, the gap between germline ends came to 11 bases. The CDR3 loop spans 14 amino acids. The germline CDR1 and CDR2 sequences are SEHNR and FQNEAQ (reference sequence). CDR3 region: CASSPRNLYNEQFF. The CDR3 DNA follows: TGTGCCAGCAGCCCCAGAAACCTCTACAATGAGCAGTTCTTC.

This sequence joins TRBV29-1 and TRBJ2-1, with 10 bases that match TRBD2. Germline CDR1 SQVTM, CDR2 ANQGSEA. The CDR3 is 16 amino acids. The V gene end was trimmed by 8 bases and the J gene end by 0 bases; junction bases not matched to a gene: 10. CDR3 region: CSYSGASGSSYNEQFF. The CDR3 DNA is TGCAGCTATTCCGGGGCTAGCGGGAGCTCCTACAATGAGCAGTTCTTC.